This TCR beta chain came from a study of metastatic and nonmetastatic thyroid tumors. Germline CDR1 is SNHLY and CDR2 is FYNNEI. The CDR3 is made up of 12 amino acids. Trimming took 9 bases from V and 9 from J, leaving 15 bases between them. In its sample, this clone was seen a few times. Its antigen is currently unknown. General study findings and limits: According to reports, the diversity of TCR beta was significantly higher in malignant thyroid tumors than in benign nodules, and this held in both blood and tumor samples.

The entire patient cohort was treatment-naive prior to thyroid surgery. Through MiXCR, TCRdb re-clonotyped the PCR reads. The sample contains about 12,000 clones, under 30% of which appear only once. The clonotype was recovered from a male donor with papillary thyroid cancer or a benign thyroid nodule (not recorded which). Some clones in this sample may be carry-over from other donors' samples. Sequenced: adjacent normal tissue. This rearrangement joins TRBV2 to TRBJ1-5, with a possible D match to TRBD1 (5 bases). The CDR3 sequence is CASGTGLGPQHF. For the CDR3, the DNA is TGTGCCAGTGGGACGGGTTTGGGGCCCCAGCATTTT.